The rows below give T cell receptor beta chains drawn from one sample of a study of cytomegalovirus exposure and HLA in healthy donors. Here immunoSEQ multiplex PCR was the method, and the copy in TCRdb shows in-frame clones only, minus some. Of 150,000 to 200,000 clones listed, about 72% were seen once; the top ten hold over 2%. What was sequenced was PBMCs. The receptors stem from a human donor in good health. CDR3s leave out the opening cysteine and the closing phenylalanine or tryptophan.

j_call v_call cdr3_length cdr3_aa
TRBJ1-2 TRBV6-4 16 ASSDYPTEATPIYGYT
TRBJ1-1 TRBV11-1 14 ASSSRDRILGTEAF
TRBJ2-5 TRBV30 12 AWSIGLAMETQY
TRBJ1-5 TRBV15 16 ATSRSYPGTMGNQPQH
TRBJ2-2 TRBV5-1 13 ASRTGTTNTGELF
TRBJ1-4 TRBV5-5 13 ASSLGGQGGEKLF
TRBJ1-1 TRBV6-5 11 ASSRTGTTPAF
TRBJ1-1 TRBV5-4 13 ASSLANSLAGEAF
TRBJ1-2 TRBV19 13 ASSTSGGASYGYT
TRBJ1-1 TRBV7-2 14 ASSLALDRAGTEAF
TRBJ1-4 TRBV19 14 ASSPAGIRTNEKLF
TRBJ1-1 TRBV4-3 12 ASSQDLAGTEAF
TRBJ2-3 TRBV19 15 ASSTYRDTGRTDTQY
TRBJ2-7 TRBV6-1 13 ASIQTDRGYNEQY
TRBJ2-1 TRBV5-4 15 ASSAPSGGPVSGEQF
TRBJ2-5 TRBV18 12 ASSPRTGRETQY
TRBJ1-1 TRBV7-6 14 ASSLVGRGMNTEAF
TRBJ1-2 TRBV4-1 11 ASNEGQVYGYT
TRBJ2-3 TRBV25-1 13 ASRARGGAGDTQY
TRBJ1-2 TRBV18 10 ASSAQKLGYT
TRBJ2-7 TRBV13 12 ASSLLPAGGEQY
TRBJ1-4 TRBV19 12 ASSIQGQREKLF
TRBJ1-2 TRBV18 11 ASSVDSNYGYT
TRBJ2-7 TRBV11-2 11 ASRFWTGYEQY
TRBJ2-7 TRBV19 14 ASSINPIGTAYEQY
TRBJ2-3 TRBV5-1 13 ASNTAGTPTDTQY
TRBJ1-5 TRBV16 15 ASSQYDRLYSNQPQH
TRBJ1-4 TRBV7-6 15 ASSLGGAGATNEKLF
TRBJ2-6 TRBV27 17 ASSVDQVGRPSGANVLT
TRBJ1-6 TRBV5-1 13 ASSSMGPPDSPLH
TRBJ2-5 TRBV6-1 11 ASSGAGGETQY
TRBJ2-3 TRBV4-1 14 ASSHFFAKRGDTQY
TRBJ2-5 TRBV27 7 ANLETQY
TRBJ2-2 TRBV7-2 13 ASSTRQPDTGELF
TRBJ1-1 TRBV5-1 12 ASSPGTGNWEAF
TRBJ2-7 TRBV27 13 ASSLGYAQPSEQY
TRBJ1-3 TRBV6-5 12 ASQDGGSGNTIY
TRBJ2-1 TRBV7-2 14 ASSRLAASSYNEQF
TRBJ2-7 TRBV7-9 10 ATGGRSYEQY
TRBJ1-4 TRBV2 15 ASSDDSQEATNEKLF
TRBJ1-5 TRBV6-5 13 ASSSTGDIDQPQH
TRBJ2-3 TRBV2 16 ASSEGLAGGSIGDTQY
TRBJ2-5 TRBV4-2 14 ASSPAGLAGEETQY
TRBJ2-5 TRBV13 19 ASSSTRTSGEEAAKIGTQY
TRBJ2-5 TRBV2 12 ASGEGGGQETQY
TRBJ1-2 TRBV4-3 12 ASSQARQDYGYT
TRBJ2-7 TRBV29-1 9 SVVRAYEQY
TRBJ1-3 TRBV6-1 13 ASSGARTGGNTIY
TRBJ2-7 TRBV27 11 ASSMGPAYEQY
TRBJ1-1 TRBV19 13 ASSIFGTGDTEAF
TRBJ1-6 TRBV4-1 13 ASSPWGQGSSPLH
TRBJ2-2 TRBV5-4 13 ASSLRQGNTGELF
TRBJ2-2 TRBV6-5 12 ASSYKQGNGELF
TRBJ2-7 TRBV19 11 ASSSNRGSEQY
TRBJ1-2 TRBV7-8 12 ASSLGRVGGGYT
TRBJ1-6 TRBV30 14 AWSQGQGSYNSPLH
TRBJ2-1 TRBV2 15 ASSDGEGTGGPGEQF
TRBJ2-1 TRBV5-4 13 ASSPQRGPLGEQF
TRBJ1-4 TRBV6-6 11 ASSYRGREKLF
TRBJ2-3 TRBV7-3 14 ASSLLGPGGGDTQY